A single T cell receptor (beta chain) is shown here with its context. Its antigen is not known. This sample was taken from a study of T-cell memory formation after mild COVID-19. Points from the study as a whole: Of the contracting clones, CD4+ ones lay mainly in CM and EM, and CD8+ ones in EMRA. Clones that got smaller from day 15 to 85 had even CD4/CD8, while clones growing later tipped toward CD4+.

TCRdb fed the 5' RACE reads into MiXCR, producing one record per CDR3 protein. The sample records approximately 170,000 distinct CDR3 sequences, roughly 13% being singletons. The source of this sequence is a man in his late teens or twenties who had mild COVID-19 (a few samples of this study predate the infection). Cell type and time point are not known. Source material: PBMCs or a T cell subset sorted from them (not recorded which).

Here the CDR3 DNA reads TGCAGTGCTAGATCTGGGGTGGGAGGGAACACTGAAGCTTTCTTT. Protein product: CSARSGVGGNTEAFF. This chain uses TRBV20-1 with TRBJ1-1; D gene ambiguous. The germline CDR1 and CDR2 sequences are DFQATT and SNEGSKA (reference sequence). V lost 2 bases and J lost 1, with 14 bases in between. The CDR3 has 15 amino acids.